Listed below are T cell receptor beta chains from one sample, sequenced in a study of blood T cell repertoires in COVID-19. Profiled with immunoSEQ multiplex PCR; TCRdb holds only in-frame clones, not every one. The sample shows tens of thousands of clones, around 88% of them seen only once. Sample: peripheral blood. Every receptor here comes from a man in his sixties with acute or convalescent COVID-19. CDR3s include the opening cysteine and the closing phenylalanine or tryptophan. The order of the fields is J gene, clone size, D gene, V gene, CDR3 DNA, CDR3 protein. D genes are given only for firm matches. Clone size is given for some rows only: seen once, a few or many times, or a class if the clone is expanded.

TRBJ1-2 | . | TRBD1 | TRBV30 | TGTGCCTGGAGTGCCGCAGGGGGCGCGGGCGCTAACTATGGCTACACCTTC | CAWSAAGGAGANYGYTF
TRBJ1-2 | . | . | TRBV5-5 | TGTGCCAGCAGCCGGACAGAGGCTAACTATGGCTACACCTTC | CASSRTEANYGYTF
TRBJ2-7 | . | TRBD1 | TRBV19 | TGTGCCAGTAGTATCGGACAGGGGGCATCCTACGAGCAGTACTTC | CASSIGQGASYEQYF
TRBJ1-3 | few | . | TRBV5-4 | TGTGCCAGCAGCTTGAGGAGCTCTGGAAACACCATATATTTT | CASSLRSSGNTIYF
TRBJ2-5 | . | . | TRBV12-3/TRBV12-4 | TGTGCCAGCAGTTCCCCCGCGGAAGATCAGTACTTC | CASSSPAEDQYF
TRBJ1-6 | . | . | TRBV27 | TGTGCCAGTCAGGGGAGCTCCTATAATTCACCCCTCCACTTT | CASQGSSYNSPLHF
TRBJ2-5 | . | . | TRBV3-1/TRBV3-2 | TGTGCCAGCAGCCAAGTTTGGAACGGGGATCCTCAAGAGACCCAGTACTTC | CASSQVWNGDPQETQYF
TRBJ2-7 | once | . | TRBV9 | TGTGCCAGCAGCAAGATGGGGCAGGCTTACGAGCAGTACTTC | CASSKMGQAYEQYF
TRBJ1-5 | . | TRBD1 | TRBV6-6 | TGTGCCAGCAGCCCTCACAGGGGTTTGGACAATCAGCCCCAGCATTTT | CASSPHRGLDNQPQHF
TRBJ1-1 | . | . | TRBV2 | TGTGCCAGCAGATTGTCGTTCACTGAAGCTTTCTTT | CASRLSFTEAFF
TRBJ2-7 | . | . | TRBV12-3/TRBV12-4 | TGTGCCAGCAGTTTAGCCGGGTCTTACGAGCAGTACTTC | CASSLAGSYEQYF
TRBJ1-5 | . | TRBD1 | TRBV5-6 | TGTGCCAGCAGCTCCAGGGGGATCAGCAATCAGCCCCAGCATTTT | CASSSRGISNQPQHF
TRBJ1-5 | few | . | TRBV7-2 | TGTGCCAGCAGCCCGCGGGCGGGAAGCAATCAGCCCCAGCATTTT | CASSPRAGSNQPQHF
TRBJ1-1 | . | TRBD1 | TRBV3-1/TRBV3-2 | TGTGCCGTAACAGGGGGTCGCACTGAAGCTTTCTTT | CAVTGGRTEAFF
TRBJ2-1 | . | TRBD2 | TRBV18 | TGTGCCAGCTCACCCGTGCCGGGACTAGCGAAGGACAATGAGCAGTTCTTC | CASSPVPGLAKDNEQFF
TRBJ2-7 | . | . | TRBV28 | TGTGCCAGCAGTTTGGAGGGGGCGGTCGAGCAGTACTTC | CASSLEGAVEQYF
TRBJ1-4 | . | . | TRBV6-5 | TGTGCCAGCAGCTCTTCAGTTGCAACTAATGAAAAACTGTTTTTT | CASSSSVATNEKLFF
TRBJ2-1 | . | . | TRBV5-4 | TGTGCCAGCAGCTTGGAGGGGTCCTACAATGAGCAGTTCTTC | CASSLEGSYNEQFF
TRBJ1-2 | once | . | TRBV30 | TGTGCCTCTTGGACACAGAGCTATGGCTACACCTTC | CASWTQSYGYTF
TRBJ2-1 | . | TRBD2 | TRBV12-5 | TGTGCTAGTGGTTTTACTAGCGGGGGGGAGGACAATGAGCAGTTCTTC | CASGFTSGGEDNEQFF
TRBJ1-4 | . | TRBD1 | TRBV11-2 | TGTGCCAGCAGCCGGGACAGGGCAACTAATGAAAAACTGTTTTTT | CASSRDRATNEKLFF
TRBJ1-2 | . | TRBD1 | TRBV4-1 | TGCGCCAGCAGCCAAGATCAGGGGACAGGGTGGGGCTACACCTTC | CASSQDQGTGWGYTF
TRBJ1-3 | . | . | TRBV7-8 | TGTGCCAGCAGCTTATTAAGGACAAGCTCTGGAAACACCATATATTTT | CASSLLRTSSGNTIYF
TRBJ2-2 | few | . | TRBV24-1 | TGTGCCACCAGTGATTTTGACCTTTCGGGGACCGGGGAGCTGTTTTTT | CATSDFDLSGTGELFF
TRBJ1-1 | . | TRBD1 | TRBV15 | TGTGCCACCAGCAGACGACCCGGGACAGGGGGTGGGCACACTGAAGCTTTCTTT | CATSRRPGTGGGHTEAFF
TRBJ1-3 | . | . | TRBV4-3 | TGCGCCAGCAGCCAAGATGCAGGCCTCTCTGGAAACACCATATATTTT | CASSQDAGLSGNTIYF
TRBJ2-7 | . | . | TRBV27 | TGTGCCAGCAGTGGCCGACAGCGACCCCCCTACGAGCAGTACTTC | CASSGRQRPPYEQYF
TRBJ1-6 | . | . | TRBV7-2 | TGTGCCAGCAGTCCTTTCGGTGCGAGTAATTCACCCCTCCACTTT | CASSPFGASNSPLHF
TRBJ1-1 | few | TRBD1 | TRBV6-1 | TGTGCCAGCAGTGAAGCGCTCTGGGACAGGGGAATAGTGGAAACTGAAGCTTTCTTT | CASSEALWDRGIVETEAFF
TRBJ2-1 | . | TRBD1 | TRBV11-2 | TGTGCCCATCAGGGAGGGAAATTAGGACAGGGGGCGGCAAGGGAGCAGTTCTTC | CAHQGGKLGQGAAREQFF
TRBJ1-5 | few | TRBD1 | TRBV27 | TGTGCCAGCAGTTTATCGTTCCAGGGGGCTTCTCAGCCCCAGCATTTT | CASSLSFQGASQPQHF
TRBJ1-2 | . | TRBD1 | TRBV30 | TGTGCCTGGAACTTTGGACAGGGCGACTATGGCTACACCTTC | CAWNFGQGDYGYTF
TRBJ1-1 | . | TRBD1 | TRBV3-1/TRBV3-2 | TGTGCCAGCAGCCACCCAGAGACAGGGGGTGGCACTGAAGCTTTCTTT | CASSHPETGGGTEAFF
TRBJ1-6 | . | TRBD1 | TRBV30 | TGTGCCTCTGACGGGACAGGCGACGGGGGATCCTATAATTCACCCCTCCACTTT | CASDGTGDGGSYNSPLHF
TRBJ2-2 | . | TRBD1 | TRBV6-2/TRBV6-3 | TGTGCCAGCAGCGATTCCGGGACAGCTCTCTCGGCCGGGGAGCTGTTTTTT | CASSDSGTALSAGELFF
TRBJ2-7 | . | TRBD2 | TRBV11-2 | TGTGCCAGCAGCTTAGTGGGCGGGGGGCGCTACGAGCAGTACTTC | CASSLVGGGRYEQYF
TRBJ2-6 | . | . | TRBV7-6 | TGTGCCAGCAGCTTACGAGGGGGCTCTGGGGCCAACGTCCTGACTTTC | CASSLRGGSGANVLTF
TRBJ2-1 | once | TRBD2 | TRBV4-2 | TGTGCCAGCAGCCAATCTCTAGCGGGGGGGCATAATGAGCAGTTCTTC | CASSQSLAGGHNEQFF
TRBJ1-2 | few | TRBD1 | TRBV19 | TGTGCCAGTAGTATAGGGACAGGAGCTAACTATGGCTACACCTTC | CASSIGTGANYGYTF
TRBJ2-5 | . | TRBD1 | TRBV19 | TGTGCCAGTAGTTCCGGACAGGGGGAGACCCAGTACTTC | CASSSGQGETQYF
TRBJ1-3 | . | . | TRBV5-4 | TGTGCCAGCAGCTCCCTCGGCTCTGGAAACACCATATATTTT | CASSSLGSGNTIYF
TRBJ1-5 | . | . | TRBV4-3 | TGCGCCAGCAGCCAAGGATCGGCAGGGAGGAACAATCAGCCCCAGCATTTT | CASSQGSAGRNNQPQHF
TRBJ2-1 | . | TRBD2 | TRBV2 | TGTGCCAGCAAGCCGGCGACTAGCTGGGGGGAACTCACAACCGAGCAGTTCTTC | CASKPATSWGELTTEQFF
TRBJ1-4 | . | . | TRBV15 | TGTGCCACCAGCAAGGGAGTGGATAATGAAAAACTGTTTTTT | CATSKGVDNEKLFF
TRBJ2-6 | few | . | TRBV19 | TGTGCCAGTAGTATAAGGTCAGGCTCTGGGGCCAACGTCCTGACTTTC | CASSIRSGSGANVLTF
TRBJ1-2 | . | TRBD1 | TRBV30 | TGTGCCTGGAGCCCGGGACAGGGTACCTATGGCTACACCTTC | CAWSPGQGTYGYTF
TRBJ2-1 | . | . | TRBV6-2/TRBV6-3 | TGTGCCAGCAGTTACTCGACCCCCCGGGATGAGCAGTTCTTC | CASSYSTPRDEQFF
TRBJ2-5 | . | . | TRBV27 | TGTGCCAGCAGGCCACGGGAACAAGAGACCCAGTACTTC | CASRPREQETQYF
TRBJ2-7 | once | . | TRBV12-3/TRBV12-4 | TGTGCCAGCAGTTATACTACTTCAGCCGAGCAGTACTTC | CASSYTTSAEQYF
TRBJ1-2 | . | TRBD1 | TRBV27 | TGTGCCAGCAGTCAACAGGGGCCTAACTATGGCTACACCTTC | CASSQQGPNYGYTF
TRBJ1-5 | . | . | TRBV10-3 | TGTGCCATCAGTGCGGGAGGAGGGTATCAGCCCCAGCATTTT | CAISAGGGYQPQHF
TRBJ1-2 | . | . | TRBV6-6 | TGTGCCAGCAGACAAACGGACACAACGTTCTATGGCTACACCTTC | CASRQTDTTFYGYTF
TRBJ2-3 | . | TRBD1 | TRBV18 | TGTGCCAGCTCTCAGGGGGCGGTCGCAGATACGCAGTATTTT | CASSQGAVADTQYF
TRBJ1-4 | . | . | TRBV27 | TGTGCCAGCAGGACGACCAGGGTACCTGTGACTAATGAAAAACTGTTTTTT | CASRTTRVPVTNEKLFF
TRBJ1-1 | . | TRBD1 | TRBV9 | TGTGCCAGCAGCCCCCGACAGGGTAAGGGAACTGAAGCTTTCTTT | CASSPRQGKGTEAFF
TRBJ2-3 | once | TRBD1 | TRBV11-2 | TGTGCCAGCAGTCAAACAGGGGGCACAGATACGCAGTATTTT | CASSQTGGTDTQYF
TRBJ1-2 | once | TRBD1 | TRBV19 | TGTGCCAGTAGTCAACCCGGACAGGGTTATGGCTACACCTTC | CASSQPGQGYGYTF
TRBJ2-2 | . | . | TRBV30 | TGTGCCTGGGCAGACGGGACAACGAACACCGGGGAGCTGTTTTTT | CAWADGTTNTGELFF
TRBJ1-2 | . | TRBD1 | TRBV7-9 | TGTGCCAGCAGCTTAGGCGTGGACAGGGGGCGGGATGGCTACACCTTC | CASSLGVDRGRDGYTF
TRBJ2-3 | . | . | TRBV19 | TGTGCCAGTAGTGCCAGGTCGTCCGCTAGCACAGATACGCAGTATTTT | CASSARSSASTDTQYF